The following is a T cell receptor beta chain sequence with its context. Antigen: not known. The CDR3 totals 13 residues. Germline V lookup: CDR1 SGHTA, CDR2 FQGNSA. V dropped 3 bases and J dropped 6; count of bases not matched to a gene: 2. These data are taken from a study of cytomegalovirus exposure and HLA in healthy donors. The study's findings and limits: Presence/absence analyses assumed roughly uniform sequencing depth across donors.

Primers: 60 Vbeta forward and 13 Jbeta reverse. Method: immunoSEQ multiplex PCR; TCRdb's copy keeps in-frame clones and lacks some. The repertoire includes tens of thousands of clones, roughly two thirds of them detected once, and 4.9% sits in the top ten. The rearrangement uses TRBV7-2 and TRBJ2-7; the match to TRBD1 covers 10 bases. Sequencing used PBMCs. The sequence was obtained from a man aged 60 to 69 in good health and CMV-seropositive. CDR3 nucleotide sequence: TGTGCCAGCAGCTTCGACAGGGGGCGCGAGCAGTACTTC. It codes for CASSFDRGREQYF.